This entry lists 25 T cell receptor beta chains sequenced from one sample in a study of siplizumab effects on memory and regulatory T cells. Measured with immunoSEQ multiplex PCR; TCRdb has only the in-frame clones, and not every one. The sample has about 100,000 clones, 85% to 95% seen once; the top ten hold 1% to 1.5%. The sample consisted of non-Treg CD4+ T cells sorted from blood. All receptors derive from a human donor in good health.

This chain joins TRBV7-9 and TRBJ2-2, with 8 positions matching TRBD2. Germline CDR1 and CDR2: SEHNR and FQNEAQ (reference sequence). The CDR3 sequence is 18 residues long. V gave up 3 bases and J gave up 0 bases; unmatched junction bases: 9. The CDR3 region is CASSFPRTTSANTGELFF. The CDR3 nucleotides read TGTGCCAGCAGCTTCCCCCGGACGACTAGCGCGAACACCGGGGAGCTGTTTTTT.

CDR3 DNA: TGTGCCAGCAGTTTAGCGGGCATGGTGGTGCCCCAGCATTTT. This encodes CASSLAGMVVPQHF. The J gene is TRBJ1-5, the V gene TRBV28; D ambiguous. The length of the CDR3 is 14 residues. Germline CDR1 and CDR2: MDHEN and SYDVKM. V lost 2 bases and J lost 9, with 14 bases in between.

The CDR3: CASSLLTPETQYF. The DNA of the CDR3 is TGTGCCAGCAGTTTATTAACTCCAGAGACCCAGTACTTC. J is TRBJ2-5 and V is TRBV28; no clear D gene. The germline V gene encodes CDR1 MDHEN and CDR2 SYDVKM. This CDR3 comprises 13 residues. V lost 1 base and J lost 4, with 7 bases in between.

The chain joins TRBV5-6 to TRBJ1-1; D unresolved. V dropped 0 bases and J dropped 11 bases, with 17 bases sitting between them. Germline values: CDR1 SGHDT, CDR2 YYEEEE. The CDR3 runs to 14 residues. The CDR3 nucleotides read TGTGCCAGCAGCTTGGGCGAGGCAGTCCTAGGGGCTTTCTTT. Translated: CASSLGEAVLGAFF.

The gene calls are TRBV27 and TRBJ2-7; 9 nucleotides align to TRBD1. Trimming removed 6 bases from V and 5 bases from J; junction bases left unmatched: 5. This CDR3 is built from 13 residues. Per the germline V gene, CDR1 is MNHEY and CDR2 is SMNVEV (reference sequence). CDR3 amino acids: CASRDRGSDEQYF. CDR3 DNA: TGTGCCAGCAGGGACAGGGGATCGGACGAGCAGTACTTC.

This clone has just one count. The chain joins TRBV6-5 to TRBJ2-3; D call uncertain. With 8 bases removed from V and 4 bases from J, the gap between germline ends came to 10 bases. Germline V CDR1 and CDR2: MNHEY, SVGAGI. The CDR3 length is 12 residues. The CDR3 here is CASWRLADTQYF. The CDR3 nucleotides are TGTGCCAGCTGGCGGCTTGCAGATACGCAGTATTTT.

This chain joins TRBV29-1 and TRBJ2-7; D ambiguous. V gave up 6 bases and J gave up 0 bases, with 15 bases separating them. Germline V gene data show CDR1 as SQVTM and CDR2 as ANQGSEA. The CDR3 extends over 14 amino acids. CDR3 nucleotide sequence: TGCAGCGTCTTCTTAGGCAGGTCCTCCTACGAGCAGTACTTC. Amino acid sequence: CSVFLGRSSYEQYF.

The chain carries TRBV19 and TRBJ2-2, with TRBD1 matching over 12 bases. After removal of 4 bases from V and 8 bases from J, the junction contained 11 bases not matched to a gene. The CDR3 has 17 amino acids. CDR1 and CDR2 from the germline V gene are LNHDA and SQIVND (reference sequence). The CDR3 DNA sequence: TGTGCCAGTAGTAGGCGTCTGGGGGACAGGGGGCTTGGGGAGCTGTTTTTT. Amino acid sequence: CASSRRLGDRGLGELFF.

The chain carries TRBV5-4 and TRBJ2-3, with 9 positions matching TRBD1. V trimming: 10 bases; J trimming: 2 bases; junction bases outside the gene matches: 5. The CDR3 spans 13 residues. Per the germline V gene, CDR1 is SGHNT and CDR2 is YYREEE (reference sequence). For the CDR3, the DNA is TGTGCCTCCGGGACAGGGATCACAGATACGCAGTATTTT. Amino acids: CASGTGITDTQYF.

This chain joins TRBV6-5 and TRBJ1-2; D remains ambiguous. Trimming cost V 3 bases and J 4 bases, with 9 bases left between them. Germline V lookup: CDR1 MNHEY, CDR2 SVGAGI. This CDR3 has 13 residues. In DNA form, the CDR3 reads TGTGCCAGCAGTTATGGACTGAGCTATGGCTACACCTTC. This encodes CASSYGLSYGYTF.

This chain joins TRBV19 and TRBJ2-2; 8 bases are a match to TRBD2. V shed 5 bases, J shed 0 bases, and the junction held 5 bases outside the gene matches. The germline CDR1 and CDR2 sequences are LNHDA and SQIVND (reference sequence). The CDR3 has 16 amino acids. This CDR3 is CASSFAGGTNTGELFF. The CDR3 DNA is TGTGCCAGTAGTTTTGCGGGAGGAACGAACACCGGGGAGCTGTTTTTT.

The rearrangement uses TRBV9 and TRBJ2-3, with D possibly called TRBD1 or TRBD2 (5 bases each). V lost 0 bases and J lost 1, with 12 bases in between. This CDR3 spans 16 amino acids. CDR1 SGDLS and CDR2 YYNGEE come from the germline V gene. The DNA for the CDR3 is TGTGCCAGCAGCGTAGGCTGGGGACGAGGCACAGATACGCAGTATTTT. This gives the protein CASSVGWGRGTDTQYF.

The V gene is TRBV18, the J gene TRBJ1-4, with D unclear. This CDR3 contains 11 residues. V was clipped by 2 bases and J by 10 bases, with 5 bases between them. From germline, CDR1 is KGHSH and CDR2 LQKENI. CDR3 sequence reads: CASSPVAKLFF. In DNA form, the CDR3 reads TGTGCCAGCTCACCAGTGGCAAAACTGTTTTTT.

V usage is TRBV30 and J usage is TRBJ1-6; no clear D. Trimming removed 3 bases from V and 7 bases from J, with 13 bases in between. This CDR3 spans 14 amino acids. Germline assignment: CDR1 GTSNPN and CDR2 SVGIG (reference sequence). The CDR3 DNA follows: TGTGCCTGGAGGGCGCGGGGAGACAATTCACCCCTCCACTTT. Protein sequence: CAWRARGDNSPLHF. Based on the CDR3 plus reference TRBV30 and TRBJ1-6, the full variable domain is SQTIHQWPATLVQPVGSPLSLECTVEGTSNPNLYWYRQAAGRGLQLLFYSVGIGQISSEVPQNLSASRPQDRQFILSSKKLLLSDSGFYLCAWRARGDNSPLHFGNGTRLTVT.

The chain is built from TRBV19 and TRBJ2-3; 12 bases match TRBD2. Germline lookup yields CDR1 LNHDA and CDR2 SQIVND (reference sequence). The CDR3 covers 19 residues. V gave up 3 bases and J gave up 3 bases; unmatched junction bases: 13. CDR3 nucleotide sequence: TGTGCCAGTAGTATTTCATGGGCTAGCGGGAGGGCCCGTACAGATACGCAGTATTTT. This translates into CASSISWASGRARTDTQYF.

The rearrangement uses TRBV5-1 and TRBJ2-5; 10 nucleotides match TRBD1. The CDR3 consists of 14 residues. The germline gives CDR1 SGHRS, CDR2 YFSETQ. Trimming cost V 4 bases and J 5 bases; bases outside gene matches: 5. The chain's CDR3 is CASSPGQGRETQYF. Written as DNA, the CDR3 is TGCGCCAGCAGCCCGGGACAGGGGCGGGAGACCCAGTACTTC.

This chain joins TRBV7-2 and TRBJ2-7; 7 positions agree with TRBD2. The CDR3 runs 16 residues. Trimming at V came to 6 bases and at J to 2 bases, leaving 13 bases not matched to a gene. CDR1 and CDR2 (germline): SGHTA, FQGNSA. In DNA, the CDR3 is TGTGCCAGCAGGCTTATTAGGAGCGGGACGACCTACGAGCAGTACTTC. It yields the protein CASRLIRSGTTYEQYF.

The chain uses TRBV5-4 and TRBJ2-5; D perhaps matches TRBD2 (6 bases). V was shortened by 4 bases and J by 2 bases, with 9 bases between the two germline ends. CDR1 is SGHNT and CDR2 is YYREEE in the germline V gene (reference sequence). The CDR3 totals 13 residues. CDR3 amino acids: CASSPEGQETQYF. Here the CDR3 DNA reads TGTGCCAGCAGCCCGGAGGGTCAAGAGACCCAGTACTTC.

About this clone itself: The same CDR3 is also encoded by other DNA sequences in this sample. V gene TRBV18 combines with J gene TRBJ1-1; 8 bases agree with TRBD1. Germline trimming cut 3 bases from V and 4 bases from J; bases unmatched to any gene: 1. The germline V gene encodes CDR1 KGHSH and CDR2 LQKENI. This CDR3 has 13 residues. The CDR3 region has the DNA TGTGCCAGCTCACCCCAGGGGGCCACTGAAGCTTTCTTT. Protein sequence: CASSPQGATEAFF.

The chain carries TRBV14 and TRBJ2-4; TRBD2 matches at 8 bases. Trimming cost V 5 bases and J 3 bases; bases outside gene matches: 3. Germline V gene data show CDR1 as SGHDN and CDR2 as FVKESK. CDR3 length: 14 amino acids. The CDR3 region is CASSSGTSKNIQYF. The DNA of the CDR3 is TGTGCCAGCAGCTCTGGGACTAGCAAAAACATTCAGTACTTC.

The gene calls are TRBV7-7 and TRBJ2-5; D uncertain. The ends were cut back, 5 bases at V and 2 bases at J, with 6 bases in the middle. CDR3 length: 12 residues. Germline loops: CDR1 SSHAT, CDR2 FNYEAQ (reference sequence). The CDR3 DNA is TGTGCCAGCAGCCCCCTTCAAGAGACCCAGTACTTC. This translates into CASSPLQETQYF. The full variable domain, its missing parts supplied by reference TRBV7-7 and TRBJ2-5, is GAGVSQSPRYKVTKRGQDVTLRCDPISSHATLYWYQQALGQGPEFLTYFNYEAQPDKSGLPSDRFSAERPEGSISTLTIQRTEQRDSAMYRCASSPLQETQYFGPGTRLLVL.

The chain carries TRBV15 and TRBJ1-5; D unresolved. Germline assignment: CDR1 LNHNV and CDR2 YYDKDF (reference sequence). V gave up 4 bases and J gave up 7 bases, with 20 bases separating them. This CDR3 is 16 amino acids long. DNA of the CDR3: TGTGCCACCAGCATTATGCTACCGACCGTCTCCCAGCCCCAGCATTTT. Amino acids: CATSIMLPTVSQPQHF. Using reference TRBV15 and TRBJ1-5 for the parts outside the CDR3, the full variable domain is DAMVIQNPRYQVTQFGKPVTLSCSQTLNHNVMYWYQQKSSQAPKLLFHYYDKDFNNEADTPDNFQSRRPNTSFCFLDIRSPGLGDTAMYLCATSIMLPTVSQPQHFGDGTRLSIL.

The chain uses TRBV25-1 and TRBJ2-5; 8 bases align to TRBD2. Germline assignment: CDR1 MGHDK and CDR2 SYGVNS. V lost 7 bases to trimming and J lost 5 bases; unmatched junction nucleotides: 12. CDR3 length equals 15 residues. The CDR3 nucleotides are TGTGCCAGCACGGACGGGAGGGCCCTCTGGGAGACCCAGTACTTC. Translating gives CASTDGRALWETQYF. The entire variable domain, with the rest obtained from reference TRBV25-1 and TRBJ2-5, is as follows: EADIYQTPRYLVIGTGKKITLECSQTMGHDKMYWYQQDPGMELHLIHYSYGVNSTEKGDLSSESTVSRIRTEHFPLTLESARPSHTSQYLCASTDGRALWETQYFGPGTRLLVL.

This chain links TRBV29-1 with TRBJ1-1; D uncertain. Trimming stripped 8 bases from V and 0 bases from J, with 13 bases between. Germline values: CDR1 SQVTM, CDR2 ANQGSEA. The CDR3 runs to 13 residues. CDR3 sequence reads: CSLTLTMNTEAFF. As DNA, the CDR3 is TGCAGCCTCACACTTACGATGAACACTGAAGCTTTCTTT.

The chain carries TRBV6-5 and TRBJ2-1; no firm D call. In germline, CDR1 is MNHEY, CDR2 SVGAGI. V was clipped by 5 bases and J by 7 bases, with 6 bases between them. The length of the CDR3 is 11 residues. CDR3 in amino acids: CASSTLNEQFF. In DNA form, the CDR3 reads TGTGCCAGCAGTACCCTGAATGAGCAGTTCTTC.